The clone carrying this T cell receptor (beta chain) was observed a handful of times. Its antigen is still unknown. The sample comes from a study of PD-L1 blockade in urothelial cancer. Study details: Patients had received 0 to 3 prior chemotherapy regimens. Blood samples had a median of around 140,000 T cells, 75,000 or so unique TCRs, and clonality 0.08 to 0.085.

Time point indicated: pretreatment peripheral blood. Generated by immunoSEQ multiplex PCR, the TCRdb table keeps only in-frame clones and is missing some. The sample comprises just under 50,000 clones, about 80% of which are singletons, and approximately 2.9% rests with the top ten. The germline gives CDR1 MDHEN, CDR2 SYDVKM. V was trimmed by 4 bases and J by 1 base, leaving 13 bases between them. This CDR3 region has 16 residues. Whole-study findings and limits: Pretreatment TCR clonality in blood under the median foretold superior survival.

This chain uses TRBV28 with TRBJ2-2; D unresolved. This specimen consisted of PBMCs, obtained around atezolizumab (anti-PD-L1) treatment. The receptor's source is a man between 65 and 85 years old with urothelial cancer. The CDR3 region is CASSSHHAQNTGELFF. The CDR3, as DNA: TGTGCCAGCAGTTCCCACCACGCGCAGAACACCGGGGAGCTGTTTTTT. Filled out from reference TRBV28 and TRBJ2-2, the complete variable domain reads DVKVTQSSRYLVKRTGEKVFLECVQDMDHENMFWYRQDPGLGLRLIYFSYDVKMKEKGDIPEGYSVSREKKERFSLILESASTNQTSMYLCASSSHHAQNTGELFFGEGSRLTVL.